This entry lists 30 T cell receptor beta chains sequenced from one sample in a study of T-cell reconstitution after alpha-beta-depleted transplantation in children. Unique molecular identifiers tagged the TCRbeta library. MiXCR, run by TCRdb on the PCR reads, gives a single entry per CDR3 protein. The sample yields 540,000 or so distinct CDR3 sequences, about 21% seen once. The sequencing here drew on PBMCs, mostly from graft donor cells, taken 360 days after TCRalphabeta/CD19-depleted stem cell transplant. These receptors all come from a boy in the first two years of life who had a stem cell transplant for acute myeloid leukemia, so the T cells may come from the graft donor.

In its sample, this clonotype was seen many times. V gene TRBV12-5 combines with J gene TRBJ2-2; 9 bases match TRBD1. CDR1 LGHNT and CDR2 FRNRAP come from the germline V gene. CDR3 length equals 18 residues. J gave up 1 base and V 3 bases, and 9 bases lay outside the gene matches. CDR3 protein: CASGFSPGDRVNTGELFF. As DNA, the CDR3 is TGTGCTAGTGGTTTCTCCCCGGGGGACAGGGTGAACACCGGGGAGCTGTTTTTT.

The table lists this clonotype with a few counts. V is TRBV6-2 or TRBV6-3 and J is TRBJ2-1; D unclear. The CDR3 covers 11 residues. Per germline, CDR1 MNHEY and CDR2 SVGEGT. V lost 4 bases, J lost 8 bases, and 6 bases lay in between. CDR3 amino acids: CASSSGHEQFF. CDR3 nucleotide sequence: TGTGCCAGCAGTTCCGGCCATGAGCAGTTCTTC.

V is TRBV12-3 or TRBV12-4 and J is TRBJ2-1; 7 positions agree with TRBD2. This CDR3 has 15 amino acids. Trimming took 4 bases from V and 4 from J; bases not matched to a gene: 7. CDR3 DNA sequence: TGTGCCAGCAGTTGGACGCGGGGGTATTACAATGAGCAGTTCTTC. This encodes CASSWTRGYYNEQFF.

The sample holds a few counts of this clonotype. The DNA of the CDR3 is TGTGCCAGCAGCAACATAGGGACATCCAACACCGGGGAGCTGTTTTTT. Its translation: CASSNIGTSNTGELFF. J is TRBJ2-2 and V is TRBV9; perhaps TRBD1 as D (6 bases). CDR1 is SGDLS, CDR2 YYNGEE, per germline. V was trimmed by 4 bases and J by 2 bases, leaving 15 bases between them. The CDR3 is made up of 16 amino acids.

The chain recombines TRBV20-1 with TRBJ1-2; no clear D. The V gene's germline CDR1 is DFQATT and CDR2 SNEGSKA (reference sequence). The CDR3 contains 12 residues. The V end lost 1 base, the J end lost 3 bases, and 6 bases lay between the germline ends. DNA of the CDR3: TGCAGTGCTAGAGTTGGGGACTATGGCTACACCTTC. It encodes CSARVGDYGYTF.

Many counts were recorded for this clonotype. V usage is TRBV20-1 and J usage is TRBJ2-2, with D possibly being TRBD1 (6 bases). The CDR3 sequence is 16 residues long. Trimming took 6 bases from V and 0 from J, leaving 17 bases between them. Germline V gene sequence: CDR1 DFQATT, CDR2 SNEGSKA (reference sequence). In nucleotides, the CDR3 is TGCAGTGCCCCACGGGACACATTCGCGAACACCGGGGAGCTGTTTTTT. This encodes CSAPRDTFANTGELFF.

This clonotype was seen at least ten times. J is TRBJ2-7 and V is TRBV20-1; D perhaps matches TRBD1 (5 bases). The germline V gene has CDR1 DFQATT and CDR2 SNEGSKA (reference sequence). V was shortened by 5 bases and J by 2 bases, with 16 bases between the two germline ends. The CDR3 runs 14 residues. CDR3 in amino acids: CSASPQGPTYEQYV. The DNA of the CDR3 is TGCAGTGCTTCCCCGCAGGGTCCAACCTACGAGCAGTACGTC.

This clonotype was seen at least ten times. This rearrangement joins TRBV9 to TRBJ2-1; 9 bases map to TRBD1. The CDR3 length is 17 residues. Trimming removed 2 bases from V and 7 bases from J; junction bases left unmatched: 13. From germline, CDR1 is SGDLS and CDR2 YYNGEE. CDR3 sequence (DNA): TGTGCCAGCAGCGTCACCACAGGGACAGGGTTTACGAATGAGCAGTTCTTC. Encoded protein: CASSVTTGTGFTNEQFF.

The gene calls are TRBV7-8 and TRBJ2-3, with D perhaps given as TRBD1 or TRBD2 (5 bases each). The germline gives CDR1 SGHVS, CDR2 FQNEAQ. Deletions cut 5 bases from V and 3 bases from J, with 18 bases between. This CDR3 has 16 residues. CDR3 amino acids: CASSPQLRDVTDTQYF. The CDR3 nucleotides are TGTGCCAGCAGCCCCCAGCTCCGGGACGTAACAGATACGCAGTATTTT.

V usage is TRBV20-1 and J usage is TRBJ2-5; D unclear. Germline loops: CDR1 DFQATT, CDR2 SNEGSKA (reference sequence). CDR3 size: 13 residues. The germline V and J ends were trimmed by 0 bases and 5 bases, with 10 bases remaining between them. The CDR3 sequence is CSAREMAWETQYF. Written as DNA, the CDR3 is TGCAGTGCTAGAGAGATGGCGTGGGAGACCCAGTACTTC.

There are a few counts of this clonotype. The chain joins TRBV24-1 to TRBJ1-5; no reliable D call. Trimming left V 7 bases short and J 7 bases short, with 10 bases between. This CDR3 contains 12 residues. Per the germline V gene, CDR1 is KGHDR and CDR2 is SFDVKD. In nucleotides, the CDR3 is TGTGCCACCAGCCTCGGTGGACAGCCCCAGCATTTT. Its translation: CATSLGGQPQHF.

This clonotype was counted many times. CDR3 DNA: TGTGCCAGCAGTAGTGTGAGTGAGGAGACCCAGTACTTC. Protein: CASSSVSEETQYF. J is TRBJ2-5 and V is TRBV25-1, with unresolved D. The CDR3 sequence is 13 residues long. CDR1 and CDR2 (germline): MGHDK, SYGVNS. With 5 bases removed from V and 5 bases from J, the gap between germline ends came to 12 bases.

This chain links TRBV11-1 with TRBJ1-1, with 7 bases matching TRBD1. V shed 6 bases, J shed 0 bases, and the junction held 7 bases outside the gene matches. CDR3 length equals 15 residues. In germline, CDR1 is SGHAT, CDR2 FQDESV (reference sequence). CDR3 amino acids: CASRSRDSMNTEAFF. The CDR3 bases are TGTGCCAGCAGGAGCCGGGACAGCATGAACACTGAAGCTTTCTTT. The full variable domain, in which reference TRBV11-1 and TRBJ1-1 provide the parts outside the CDR3, is EAEVAQSPRYKITEKSQAVAFWCDPISGHATLYWYRQILGQGPELLVQFQDESVVDDSQLPKDRFSAERLKGVDSTLKIQPAELGDSAMYLCASRSRDSMNTEAFFGQGTRLTVV.

J is TRBJ2-5 and V is TRBV6-5, with D maybe TRBD1 (6 bases). Germline CDR1 MNHEY, CDR2 SVGAGI. This CDR3 is built from 16 residues. V lost 0 bases, J lost 2 bases, and 13 bases lay in between. In DNA, the CDR3 is TGTGCCAGCAGTTACTCTTGGGACAACCCTCAAGAGACCCAGTACTTC. Amino acid sequence: CASSYSWDNPQETQYF.

The chain carries TRBV13 and TRBJ2-7, with a weak D call TRBD1 (5 bases). The V and J ends lost 5 bases and 0 bases respectively, with 14 bases between them. Germline lookup yields CDR1 PRHDT and CDR2 FYEKMQ (reference sequence). The CDR3 runs 15 residues. Here the CDR3 reads CASSVDRMSSYEQYF. CDR3 DNA: TGTGCCAGCAGCGTCGACAGAATGAGCTCCTACGAGCAGTACTTC. The variable domain in full, completed from reference TRBV13 and TRBJ2-7, reads AAGVIQSPRHLIKEKRETATLKCYPIPRHDTVYWYQQGPGQDPQFLISFYEKMQSDKGSIPDRFSAQQFSDYHSELNMSSLELGDSALYFCASSVDRMSSYEQYFGPGTRLTVT.

This clonotype was observed a few times. The chain has TRBV6-1 and TRBJ1-3; TRBD1 might be the D (6 bases). Trimming left V 7 bases short and J 5 bases short, with 21 bases between. CDR1 is MNHNS, CDR2 SASEGT, per germline. The CDR3 extends over 16 amino acids. Here the CDR3 DNA reads TGTGCCAGCACCATAGGGGGGGGGAGGATCCGAAACACCATATATTTT. Amino acids: CASTIGGGRIRNTIYF.

The V gene is TRBV20-1, the J gene TRBJ1-1, with TRBD1 matching 9 bases. V shed 6 bases, J shed 7 bases, and the junction held 12 bases outside the gene matches. Germline CDR1 is DFQATT and CDR2 is SNEGSKA (reference sequence). This CDR3 is built from 14 residues. CDR3: CSAPIPGQGLEAFF. CDR3 sequence (DNA): TGCAGTGCCCCTATACCGGGACAGGGCCTTGAAGCTTTCTTT.

This chain links TRBV5-6 with TRBJ2-1, with D maybe TRBD1 (6 bases). The CDR3 contains 12 residues. Germline V lookup: CDR1 SGHDT, CDR2 YYEEEE. V shed 6 bases and J shed 7 bases, with 11 bases lying between them. Here the CDR3 DNA reads TGTGCCAGCACCACAGGGTGGAATGAGCAGTTCTTC. Translation: CASTTGWNEQFF.

The CDR3: CAFSFHHFLAGGWNEQFF. In nucleotides, the CDR3 is TGTGCCTTCAGTTTCCACCACTTCCTAGCGGGGGGCTGGAATGAGCAGTTCTTC. The chain carries TRBV12-5 and TRBJ2-1; 11 nucleotides match TRBD2. Per the germline V gene, CDR1 is LGHNT and CDR2 is FRNRAP. This CDR3 spans 18 amino acids.

In this sample, this clonotype turned up a few times. The V gene is TRBV29-1, the J gene TRBJ2-3, with 7 bases matching TRBD2. The CDR3 consists of 15 residues. Germline V gives CDR1 SQVTM, CDR2 ANQGSEA. The ends lost 5 bases at V and 0 bases at J; junction bases unmatched: 8. CDR3 in DNA: TGCAGCGTTAATGGGGAGGGGATTAGCACAGATACGCAGTATTTT. Translated: CSVNGEGISTDTQYF.

The V and J genes are TRBV2 and TRBJ2-5; 9 bases agree with TRBD2. CDR3 length: 14 residues. Trimming took 6 bases from V and 3 from J; bases not matched to a gene: 5. Germline values: CDR1 SNHLY, CDR2 FYNNEI. This CDR3 reads CASRASGAKETQYF. The CDR3 coding sequence is TGTGCCAGCAGGGCTAGCGGGGCAAAAGAGACCCAGTACTTC.

This clonotype was seen just once. This rearrangement joins TRBV4-2 to TRBJ2-7; no clear D gene. Germline loops: CDR1 LGHNA, CDR2 YNFKEQ. CDR3 size: 13 residues. Trimming shortened V by 0 bases and J by 1 base, and 4 bases separated the two germline ends. CDR3 bases: TGTGCCAGCAGCCAAGATTTATCCTACGAGCAGTACGTC. Translated, it gives CASSQDLSYEQYV.

This clonotype was seen just once. The rearrangement uses TRBV5-5 and TRBJ1-2, with unresolved D. The CDR3 sequence is 12 residues long. Germline values: CDR1 SGHKS, CDR2 YYEKEE (reference sequence). Trimming stripped 4 bases from V and 6 bases from J, with 10 bases between. CDR3 in amino acids: CASSPGRDGYTF. CDR3 bases: TGTGCCAGCAGCCCAGGACGAGATGGCTACACCTTC.

This clonotype has at least ten counts. The V call is TRBV2, the J call TRBJ2-3; D possibly corresponds to TRBD2 (6 bases). The germline gives CDR1 SNHLY, CDR2 FYNNEI. The V and J ends lost 6 bases and 2 bases respectively, with 18 bases between them. CDR3 size: 16 residues. CDR3 amino acids: CASRVGSTSPTDTQYF. In nucleotides, the CDR3 is TGTGCCAGCAGGGTGGGTTCTACTAGCCCCACAGATACGCAGTATTTT.

There are a few counts of this clonotype. This sequence joins TRBV28 and TRBJ2-5, with 10 bases matching TRBD1. The CDR3 contains 16 residues. Germline CDR1 reads MDHEN; CDR2 reads SYDVKM. The V segment lost 5 bases and the J segment 3 bases; nucleotides outside the gene matches: 9. The CDR3 DNA sequence: TGTGCCAGCAGTCCCCACGGGACAGGGGTAGAAGAGACCCAGTACTTC. Protein sequence: CASSPHGTGVEETQYF. Variable domain in full (rest from reference TRBV28 and TRBJ2-5): DVKVTQSSRYLVKRTGEKVFLECVQDMDHENMFWYRQDPGLGLRLIYFSYDVKMKEKGDIPEGYSVSREKKERFSLILESASTNQTSMYLCASSPHGTGVEETQYFGPGTRLLVL.

In regard to this clonotype: This may be a read error: a much more frequent sequence differs by one nucleotide. Because it lacks the conserved phenylalanine or tryptophan at the end, this CDR3 is likely a read error. This rearrangement joins TRBV20-1 to TRBJ2-5; 7 bases fit TRBD2. The trim removed 0 bases at V and 4 bases at J, leaving 14 bases unmatched. Germline V gene data show CDR1 as DFQATT and CDR2 as SNEGSKA (reference sequence). CDR3 length equals 17 residues. CDR3 nucleotide sequence: TGCAGTGCTAGAGATCCCACTAGCGCGGGATTCCCAGAGACCCAGTACTCC. This codes for CSARDPTSAGFPETQYS.

This clonotype has a count of ten or more. This chain joins TRBV20-1 and TRBJ2-3; D possibly corresponds to TRBD2 (6 bases). This CDR3 comprises 15 residues. Trimming left V 4 bases short and J 2 bases short, with 16 bases between. The germline V gene encodes CDR1 DFQATT and CDR2 SNEGSKA (reference sequence). This chain's CDR3 is CSATREGTVTDTQYF. In nucleotides, the CDR3 is TGCAGTGCTACCCGCGAGGGGACTGTCACAGATACGCAGTATTTT.

This clonotype was picked up a small number of times. The rearrangement joins TRBV5-1 to TRBJ1-1, with D unclear. Trimming stripped 4 bases from V and 0 bases from J, with 10 bases between. There are 14 residues in the CDR3. The germline gives CDR1 SGHRS, CDR2 YFSETQ. The CDR3 DNA reads as TGCGCCAGCAGCGGTATGGGTATGAACACTGAAGCTTTCTTT. Translating gives CASSGMGMNTEAFF.

There are many counts of this clonotype. This rearrangement joins TRBV5-1 to TRBJ2-1; TRBD1 is a possible D gene (5 bases). Trimming cost V 4 bases and J 6 bases, with 20 bases left between them. Per germline, CDR1 SGHRS and CDR2 YFSETQ. CDR3 length: 16 residues. The CDR3 sequence: CASSKGPMRDINEQFF. In DNA, the CDR3 is TGCGCCAGCAGCAAGGGGCCCATGCGTGATATCAATGAGCAGTTCTTC.

This clonotype was recorded a few times. This chain links TRBV7-9 with TRBJ2-1; D is unclear. The CDR3 consists of 13 residues. Germline loops: CDR1 SEHNR, CDR2 FQNEAQ (reference sequence). Trimming stripped 4 bases from V and 4 bases from J, with 8 bases between. CDR3 nucleotide sequence: TGTGCCAGCAGCTGGGAAAATTACAATGAGCAGTTCTTC. Amino acid sequence: CASSWENYNEQFF.